This TCR beta chain is drawn from a study of cytotoxic CD8 clonotypes in ibrutinib-treated CLL. Germline V gives CDR1 SNHLY, CDR2 FYNNEI. The CDR3 has 14 residues. The V end lost 1 base, the J end lost 1 base, and 5 bases lay between the germline ends. The assay was immunoSEQ multiplex PCR, and TCRdb's table has in-frame clones only and misses some. Of about 160,000 clones listed, about 84% are singletons. V usage is TRBV2 and J usage is TRBJ1-3; unclear D gene. Sequenced here: PBMCs, sampled after 24 months of ibrutinib treatment. The sequence derives from a human donor with chronic lymphocytic leukemia. The DNA of the CDR3 is TGTGCCAGCAGTGAAGTTGGGTCTGGAAACACCATATATTTT. Its protein product is CASSEVGSGNTIYF.